Below, 22 T cell receptor beta chains from the same sample are listed, as sequenced in a study of cytomegalovirus exposure and HLA in healthy donors. In the PCR, 60 Vbeta and 13 Jbeta primers were used. Data came from immunoSEQ multiplex PCR; TCRdb stores just in-frame clones and leaves some out. The table lists 150,000 to 200,000 clones, about 74% of them singletons. The specimen was PBMCs. All receptors come from a male donor in good health and CMV-seronegative.

This rearrangement joins TRBV4-3 to TRBJ2-5; 9 nucleotides line up with TRBD2. The germline CDR1 and CDR2 sequences are LGHNA and YSLEER. CDR3 length equals 15 residues. V lost 4 bases and J lost 2; bases outside the gene matches: 5. DNA for the CDR3: TGCGCCAGCAGCCCCGGGCTAGCGGGGCAAGAGACCCAGTACTTC. Translating it yields CASSPGLAGQETQYF.

CDR3 in amino acids: CSVEGGRGTDTQYF. CDR3 DNA sequence: TGCAGCGTTGAGGGCGGGCGTGGAACAGATACGCAGTATTTT. The V gene is TRBV29-1, the J gene TRBJ2-3; possible D gene TRBD2, 5 bases. Germline assignment: CDR1 SQVTM and CDR2 ANQGSEA. This CDR3 contains 14 residues. The ends were cut back, 3 bases at V and 3 bases at J, with 13 bases in the middle.

This chain uses TRBV5-1 with TRBJ1-1; 7 bases line up with TRBD1. Trimming cost V 7 bases and J 4 bases; bases outside gene matches: 10. Germline CDR1 and CDR2: SGHRS and YFSETQ. CDR3 length: 14 amino acids. The CDR3 protein is CASCSTGSGTEAFF. CDR3 sequence (DNA): TGCGCCAGCTGCTCGACAGGGTCAGGCACTGAAGCTTTCTTT.

The chain combines TRBV28 with TRBJ2-3; 8 positions match TRBD1. Germline CDR1 and CDR2: MDHEN and SYDVKM. This CDR3 has 14 residues. J was trimmed by 5 bases and V by 4 bases; bases with no gene match: 5. The CDR3 protein is CASSSGQGGDTQYF. Written as DNA, the CDR3 is TGTGCCAGCAGTTCCGGACAGGGAGGAGATACGCAGTATTTT.

Note on this clone: The identical CDR3 is also encoded by other nucleotide sequences in the sample. The chain is built from TRBV28 and TRBJ2-7; 12 bases are a match to TRBD1. CDR3 length equals 14 residues. The J segment lost 4 bases and the V segment lost 4 bases, leaving 2 bases of the junction unmatched. Germline-derived CDR1 and CDR2 are MDHEN and SYDVKM. The CDR3 loop is CASSWGQGAYEQYF. In DNA, the CDR3 is TGTGCCAGCAGTTGGGGACAGGGGGCGTACGAGCAGTACTTC. The variable domain in full, completed from reference TRBV28 and TRBJ2-7, reads DVKVTQSSRYLVKRTGEKVFLECVQDMDHENMFWYRQDPGLGLRLIYFSYDVKMKEKGDIPEGYSVSREKKERFSLILESASTNQTSMYLCASSWGQGAYEQYFGPGTRLTVT.

This clone was seen a few times. The sample contains more than one DNA sequence encoding this CDR3. The chain has TRBV5-4 and TRBJ1-1; TRBD1 might be the D (5 bases). This CDR3 has 13 amino acids. Germline V lookup: CDR1 SGHNT, CDR2 YYREEE (reference sequence). The V end lost 4 bases, the J end lost 1 base, and 8 bases lay between the germline ends. CDR3 in DNA: TGTGCCAGCAGCCTACAGGAGAACACTGAAGCTTTCTTT. Its protein is CASSLQENTEAFF.

The chain joins TRBV18 to TRBJ2-7, with a possible D match to TRBD2 (6 bases). The germline CDR1 and CDR2 sequences are KGHSH and LQKENI. The CDR3 covers 14 residues. The germline V and J ends were trimmed by 1 base and 3 bases, with 10 bases remaining between them. The CDR3 DNA sequence: TGTGCCAGCTCACCACAGGAGGGCGACTACGAGCAGTACTTC. It encodes CASSPQEGDYEQYF.

The chain employs TRBV19 and TRBJ2-1, with TRBD1 identical over 8 bases. The length of the CDR3 is 16 residues. Germline CDR1 is LNHDA and CDR2 is SQIVND (reference sequence). V lost 0 bases and J lost 3; bases outside the gene matches: 4. CDR3 region: CASSIEGDRSYNEQFF. DNA for the CDR3: TGTGCCAGTAGTATAGAGGGGGACAGGAGCTACAATGAGCAGTTCTTC.

This clone was seen more than once but under ten times. Other DNA variants within this sample encode the same CDR3. The J gene is TRBJ2-3, the V gene TRBV5-4, with 9 bases fitting TRBD1. The CDR3 has 14 residues. Losses at the gene ends were 4 bases for V and 1 base for J; bases not matched to a gene: 1. Germline-derived CDR1 and CDR2 are SGHNT and YYREEE (reference sequence). The CDR3 DNA is TGTGCCAGCAGCCGGGACAGGGGCACAGATACGCAGTATTTT. It translates to CASSRDRGTDTQYF.

The chain joins TRBV5-8 to TRBJ2-7; tentatively, D is TRBD2 (5 bases). Trimming took off 4 bases at V and 2 bases at J, with 16 bases between the two ends. In germline, CDR1 is SGHTS, CDR2 YDEGEE. The CDR3 length is 15 residues. CDR3 DNA: TGTGCCAGCAGCACTACTAGGGTGCCTCCCTACGAGCAGTACTTC. Protein product: CASSTTRVPPYEQYF.

This clone was seen only a few times. The J gene is TRBJ2-7, the V gene TRBV5-4, with 8 bases that match TRBD1. Germline assignment: CDR1 SGHNT and CDR2 YYREEE (reference sequence). The J segment lost 3 bases and the V segment lost 2 bases, leaving 7 bases of the junction unmatched. The length of the CDR3 is 15 residues. The CDR3 DNA follows: TGTGCCAGCAGCTTTGGACAGGGTGAAGGCTACGAGCAGTACTTC. Protein: CASSFGQGEGYEQYF.

The V gene is TRBV28, the J gene TRBJ2-7; 7 bases fit TRBD1. The CDR3 has 13 residues. In germline, CDR1 is MDHEN, CDR2 SYDVKM. J lost 3 bases, V lost 5 bases, and 4 bases had no gene match. CDR3 sequence: CASSKGDSYEQYF. The CDR3 DNA reads as TGTGCCAGCAGTAAGGGGGACAGCTACGAGCAGTACTTC.

The CDR3 sequence: CASSSDRVSGNTIYF. In nucleotides, the CDR3 is TGTGCCAGCAGCTCGGACAGGGTTTCTGGAAACACCATATATTTT. The chain links TRBV7-2 to TRBJ1-3; 8 bases agree with TRBD1. The CDR3 is 15 amino acids. From germline, CDR1 is SGHTA and CDR2 FQGNSA. With 4 bases clipped from V and 1 base from J, the junction kept 3 bases outside the gene matches. Based on the CDR3 plus reference TRBV7-2 and TRBJ1-3, the full variable domain is GAGVSQSPSNKVTEKGKDVELRCDPISGHTALYWYRQSLGQGLEFLIYFQGNSAPDKSGLPSDRFSAERTGGSVSTLTIQRTQQEDSAVYLCASSSDRVSGNTIYFGEGSWLTVV.

The chain recombines TRBV7-2 with TRBJ2-3; perhaps TRBD2 as D (6 bases). Germline V gene sequence: CDR1 SGHTA, CDR2 FQGNSA. CDR3 size: 16 residues. V was pared by 5 bases and J by 2 bases, with 17 bases between. In DNA form, the CDR3 reads TGTGCCAGCAGCACAGAAAGGAGGGGCCCCACAGATACGCAGTATTTT. Translated: CASSTERRGPTDTQYF.

This clone was found a few times. The V gene is TRBV7-2, the J gene TRBJ2-4, with 7 bases lining up with TRBD2. The germline gives CDR1 SGHTA, CDR2 FQGNSA. V dropped 7 bases and J dropped 2; count of bases not matched to a gene: 17. The CDR3 consists of 18 residues. CDR3 region: CASKQMGGTPFSKNIQYF. CDR3 coding DNA: TGTGCCAGCAAACAAATGGGAGGGACCCCCTTTTCCAAAAACATTCAGTACTTC.

The chain is built from TRBV10-3 and TRBJ1-2; 7 bases agree with TRBD1. Germline V lookup: CDR1 ENHRY, CDR2 SYGVKD. The CDR3 has 13 amino acids. The J segment lost 6 bases and the V segment lost 5 bases, leaving 6 bases of the junction unmatched. CDR3 in amino acids: CAISRQGLNGYTF. CDR3 coding DNA: TGTGCCATCAGTAGACAGGGTCTGAATGGCTACACCTTC.

The chain joins TRBV9 to TRBJ2-2; 9 bases line up with TRBD2. From germline, CDR1 is SGDLS and CDR2 YYNGEE. V lost 1 base, J lost 3 bases, and 7 bases stayed unmatched. The CDR3 runs to 17 residues. CDR3: CASSVRVSGSHTGELFF. DNA of the CDR3: TGTGCCAGCAGCGTAAGGGTTAGCGGGAGTCACACCGGGGAGCTGTTTTTT.

This clone was seen more than once but under ten times. The chain has TRBV7-9 and TRBJ1-1, with unresolved D. Germline V lookup: CDR1 SEHNR, CDR2 FQNEAQ (reference sequence). This CDR3 is 13 amino acids long. Deletions cut 5 bases from V and 6 bases from J, with 13 bases between. In nucleotides, the CDR3 is TGTGCCAGCAGCCCTCCGGGATTCGCTGAAGCTTTCTTT. Residues: CASSPPGFAEAFF.

The J gene is TRBJ1-4, the V gene TRBV11-2; D is unresolved. Trimming shortened V by 5 bases and J by 7 bases, and 17 bases separated the two germline ends. Germline V gives CDR1 SGHAT, CDR2 FQNNGV. The CDR3 runs to 15 residues. The CDR3 sequence: CASSQTRVLSEKLFF. As DNA, the CDR3 is TGTGCCAGCAGCCAGACCCGGGTCCTTAGTGAAAAACTGTTTTTT.

V and J are TRBV5-1 and TRBJ2-3; 9 bases fit TRBD1. Germline CDR1 reads SGHRS; CDR2 reads YFSETQ. After removal of 4 bases from V and 3 bases from J, the junction contained 9 bases not matched to a gene. The length of the CDR3 is 16 residues. The CDR3 sequence: CASSLEGTGRTDTQYF. The CDR3, as DNA: TGCGCCAGCAGCCTGGAGGGGACAGGGAGGACAGATACGCAGTATTTT.

The J gene is TRBJ1-3, the V gene TRBV28; no definite D call. The CDR3 covers 15 residues. Germline V gives CDR1 MDHEN, CDR2 SYDVKM. V was shortened by 6 bases and J by 0 bases, with 12 bases between the two germline ends. The CDR3 loop is CASSPASGSGNTIYF. The CDR3 nucleotides read TGTGCCAGCAGCCCAGCGTCGGGCTCTGGAAACACCATATATTTT.

This clone appeared a few times. The chain combines TRBV30 with TRBJ2-6; D might be TRBD1 (5 bases). The V end was cut by 0 bases, the J end by 10 bases, with 13 bases between. The CDR3 is 14 residues long. Germline CDR1 is GTSNPN and CDR2 is SVGIG (reference sequence). This chain's CDR3 is CAWSVQQGRNVLTF. CDR3 DNA: TGTGCCTGGAGTGTCCAGCAGGGTAGAAACGTCCTGACTTTC.